These T cell receptor beta chains were read from a single sample in a study of T cell responses to AZD1222 COVID-19 vaccine. Assay used: immunoSEQ multiplex PCR; TCRdb lists only in-frame clones, some missing. This table holds roughly 92,000 clones, less than 90% found once. The sequenced sample was peripheral blood, obtained 28 days after the second AZD1222 dose. These receptor sequences come from an adult who received the AZD1222 COVID-19 vaccine. Both conserved end residues are part of each CDR3. A D gene is named only where the DNA matches it firmly. Clone size is given for some rows only: seen once, a few or many times, or a class if the clone is expanded.

abundance	d_gene	j_gene	v_gene	CDR3nt	CDR3aa
few	TRBD1	TRBJ2-7	TRBV2	TGTGCCAGCAGTGGTAACAGGGGCTACGAGCAGTACTTC	CASSGNRGYEQYF
-	TRBD2	TRBJ2-5	TRBV19	TGTGCCAGTACGGCTAGCGGGGGCGTAGAGACCCAGTACTTC	CASTASGGVETQYF
-	TRBD2	TRBJ2-1	TRBV18	TGTGCCAGCTCACCACCGAATGTAGCGGGGTACAATGAGCAGTTCTTC	CASSPPNVAGYNEQFF
-	-	TRBJ1-2	TRBV19	TGTGCCAGTAGAACAACAGGGAACTATGGCTACACCTTC	CASRTTGNYGYTF
-	-	TRBJ2-7	TRBV7-9	TGTGCCAGCAGAAAGCCGGGCCCATACGAGCAGTACTTC	CASRKPGPYEQYF
-	-	TRBJ2-1	TRBV12-3/TRBV12-4	TGTGCCAGCAGTTTTGGGCGATACAATGAGCAGTTCTTC	CASSFGRYNEQFF
-	TRBD1	TRBJ1-2	TRBV7-2	TGTGCCAGCAGCTTAGTTGGACAGGGGTCGGGCGGCTACACCTTC	CASSLVGQGSGGYTF
-	-	TRBJ1-5	TRBV6-5	TGTGCCAGCAAAACTCCCGGGGCGCAGCCCCAGCATTTT	CASKTPGAQPQHF
-	-	TRBJ1-1	TRBV19	TGTGCCAGTAGTATAGAGACAGTAGCCCGGGCTTTCTTT	CASSIETVARAFF
once	-	TRBJ1-2	TRBV3-1/TRBV3-2	TGTGCCAGCAGCCCACCTCAAACGGGGAAACCCATCTACACCTTC	CASSPPQTGKPIYTF
once	-	TRBJ1-1	TRBV29-1	TGCAGCGTAGTCAGTGAGGCAGGTTTCCCTGAAGCTTTCTTT	CSVVSEAGFPEAFF
-	TRBD2	TRBJ2-1	TRBV11-1	TGTGCCAGCAGCTTAGGACTAGCGGGGGACTACAATGAGCAGTTCTTC	CASSLGLAGDYNEQFF
-	-	TRBJ1-1	TRBV12-3/TRBV12-4	TGTGCCAGCAGACGTACACAGAACACTGAAGCTTTCTTT	CASRRTQNTEAFF
once	-	TRBJ2-7	TRBV5-1	TGCGCCAGCAGCTCGGGACTTTCCTACGAGCAGTACTTC	CASSSGLSYEQYF
-	-	TRBJ1-2	TRBV19	TGTGCCAGTACCCCTACGTGGACTCAGGAAGGGGGCTACACCTTC	CASTPTWTQEGGYTF
-	TRBD2	TRBJ2-7	TRBV5-1	TGCGCCAGCAGCACCGCCTTAGCGGGGGGTACCTACGAGCAGTACTTC	CASSTALAGGTYEQYF
-	-	TRBJ2-1	TRBV13	TGTGCCAGCAGCACACGACACTACAATGAGCAGTTCTTC	CASSTRHYNEQFF
-	-	TRBJ1-6	TRBV10-3	TGTGCCATCAGTGAGTCTTGGGACGGTTCACCCCTCCACTTT	CAISESWDGSPLHF
-	-	TRBJ1-5	TRBV5-6	TGTGCCAGCAGCTTGAGGGGGGGCGTACAGCCCCAGCATTTT	CASSLRGGVQPQHF
-	-	TRBJ1-5	TRBV6-4	TGTGCCAGCAGACACGGAGGTAGCAATCAGCCCCAGCATTTT	CASRHGGSNQPQHF
once	-	TRBJ2-5	TRBV5-5	TGTGCCAGCAGCTTGGACCCATTTCTTCACGCCAGGGGAAATGCGGAGACCCAGTACTTC	CASSLDPFLHARGNAETQYF
-	TRBD1	TRBJ1-6	TRBV2	TGTGCCAGCAGTGCAACGGGACAGGTTAATTCACCCCTCCACTTT	CASSATGQVNSPLHF
-	-	TRBJ2-1	TRBV6-5	TGTGCCAGCAGTTACTCCAAGGGCAATGAGCAGTTCTTC	CASSYSKGNEQFF
-	TRBD1	TRBJ1-2	TRBV9	TGTGCCAGCAGCGTAGGGGACAGGGGTGTCAGCTATGGCTACACCTTC	CASSVGDRGVSYGYTF
-	-	TRBJ1-2	TRBV12-3/TRBV12-4	TGTGCCAGCAGTTACCGGCCTGGGTATGGCTACACCTTC	CASSYRPGYGYTF
-	TRBD2	TRBJ2-7	TRBV14	TGTGCCAGCAGCCAAGGTGGGCTAGCGGGGGAAAGGTGGGAGCAGTACTTC	CASSQGGLAGERWEQYF
-	TRBD1	TRBJ2-1	TRBV4-1	TGCGCCAGCAGCCAAGAGGGGACAGGGAACTACAATGAGCAGTTCTTC	CASSQEGTGNYNEQFF
-	TRBD1	TRBJ1-5	TRBV2	TGTGCCAGCAGTGCAACAGGGGGCAGCAATCAGCCCCAGCATTTT	CASSATGGSNQPQHF
-	-	TRBJ1-1	TRBV7-3	TGTGCCAGCAGCGCGGACAGGAACACTGAAGCTTTCTTT	CASSADRNTEAFF